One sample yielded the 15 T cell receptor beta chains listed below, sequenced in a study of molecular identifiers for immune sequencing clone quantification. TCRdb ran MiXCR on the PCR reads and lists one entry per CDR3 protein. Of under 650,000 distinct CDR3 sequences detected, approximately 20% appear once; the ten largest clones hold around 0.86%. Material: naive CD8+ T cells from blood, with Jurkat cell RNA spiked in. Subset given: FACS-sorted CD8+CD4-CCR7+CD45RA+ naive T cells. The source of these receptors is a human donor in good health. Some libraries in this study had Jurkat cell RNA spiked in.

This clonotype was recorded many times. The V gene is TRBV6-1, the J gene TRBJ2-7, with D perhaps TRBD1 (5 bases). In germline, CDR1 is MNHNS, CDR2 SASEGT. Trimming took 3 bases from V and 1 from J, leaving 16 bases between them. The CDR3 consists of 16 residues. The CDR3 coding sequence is TGTGCCAGCAGTGAGCCTCCCCAACAGGCTTCCTACGAGCAGTACTTC. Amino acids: CASSEPPQQASYEQYF.

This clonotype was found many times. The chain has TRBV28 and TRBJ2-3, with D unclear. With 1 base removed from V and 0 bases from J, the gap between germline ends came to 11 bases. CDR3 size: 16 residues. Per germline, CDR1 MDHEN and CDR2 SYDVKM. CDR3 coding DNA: TGTGCCAGCAGTTTATTTGGGTTTTCTAGCACAGATACGCAGTATTTT. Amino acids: CASSLFGFSSTDTQYF.

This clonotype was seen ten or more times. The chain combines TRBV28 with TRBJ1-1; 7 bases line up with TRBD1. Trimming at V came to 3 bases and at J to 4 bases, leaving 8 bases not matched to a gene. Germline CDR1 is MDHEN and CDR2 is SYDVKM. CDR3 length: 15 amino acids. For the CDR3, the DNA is TGTGCCAGCAGTTTCAAAACAGGGGACGGCACTGAAGCTTTCTTT. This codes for CASSFKTGDGTEAFF.

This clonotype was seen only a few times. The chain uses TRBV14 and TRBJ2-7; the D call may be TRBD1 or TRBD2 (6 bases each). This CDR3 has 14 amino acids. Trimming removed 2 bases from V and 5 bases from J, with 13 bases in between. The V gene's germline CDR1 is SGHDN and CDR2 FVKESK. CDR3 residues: CASSQWGAGDEQYF. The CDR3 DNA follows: TGTGCCAGCAGCCAATGGGGGGCAGGGGACGAGCAGTACTTC. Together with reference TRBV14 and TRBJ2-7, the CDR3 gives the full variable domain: EAGVTQFPSHSVIEKGQTVTLRCDPISGHDNLYWYRRVMGKEIKFLLHFVKESKQDESGMPNNRFLAERTGGTYSTLKVQPAELEDSGVYFCASSQWGAGDEQYFGPGTRLTVT.

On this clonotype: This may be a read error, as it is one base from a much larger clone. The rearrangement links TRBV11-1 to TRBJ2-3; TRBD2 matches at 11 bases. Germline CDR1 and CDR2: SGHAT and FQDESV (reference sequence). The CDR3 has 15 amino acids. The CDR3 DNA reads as TGTGCCGGCAGCACTAGCGGGAGTTTCGCAGATACGCAGTATTTT. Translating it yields CAGSTSGSFADTQYF.

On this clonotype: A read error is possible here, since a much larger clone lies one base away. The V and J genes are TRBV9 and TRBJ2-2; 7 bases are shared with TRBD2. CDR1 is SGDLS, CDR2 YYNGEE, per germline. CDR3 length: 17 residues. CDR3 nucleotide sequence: TGTGCCAGCAGCGTCCCCCGTCTAGCGGTGAACACCGAGGAGCTGTTTTTT. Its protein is CASSVPRLAVNTEELFF.

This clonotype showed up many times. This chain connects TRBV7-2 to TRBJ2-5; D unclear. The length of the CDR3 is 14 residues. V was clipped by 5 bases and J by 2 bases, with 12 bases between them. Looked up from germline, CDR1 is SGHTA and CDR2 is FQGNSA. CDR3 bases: TGTGCCAGCAGCCTAGGTTTCCATCAAGAGACCCAGTACTTC. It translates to CASSLGFHQETQYF.

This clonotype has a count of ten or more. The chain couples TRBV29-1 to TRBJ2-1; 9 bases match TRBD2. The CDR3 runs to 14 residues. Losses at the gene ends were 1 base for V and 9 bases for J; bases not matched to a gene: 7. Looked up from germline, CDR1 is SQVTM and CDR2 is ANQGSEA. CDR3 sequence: CSVEGAGGPSEQFF. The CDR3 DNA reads TGCAGCGTTGAAGGGGCGGGAGGGCCATCTGAGCAGTTCTTC.

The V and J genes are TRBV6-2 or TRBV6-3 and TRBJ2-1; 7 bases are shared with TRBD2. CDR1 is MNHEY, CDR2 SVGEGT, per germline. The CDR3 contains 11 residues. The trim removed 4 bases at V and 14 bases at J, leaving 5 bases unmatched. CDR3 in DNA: TGTGCCAGCAGTTCCGGGGGGATAGAGTTCTTC. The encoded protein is CASSSGGIEFF.

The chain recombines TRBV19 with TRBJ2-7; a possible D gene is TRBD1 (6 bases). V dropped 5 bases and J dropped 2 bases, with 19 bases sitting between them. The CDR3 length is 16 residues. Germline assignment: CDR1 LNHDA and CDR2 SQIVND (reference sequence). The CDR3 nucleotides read TGTGCCAGTAGTCCCTTCCAGGGGTTGGGCCCCTACGAGCAGTACTTC. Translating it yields CASSPFQGLGPYEQYF.

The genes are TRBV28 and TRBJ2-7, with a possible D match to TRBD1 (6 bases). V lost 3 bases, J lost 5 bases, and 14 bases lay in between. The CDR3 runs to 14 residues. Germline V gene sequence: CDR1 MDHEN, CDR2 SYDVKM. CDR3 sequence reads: CASSFLPGAHEQYF. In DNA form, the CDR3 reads TGTGCCAGCAGTTTCCTGCCAGGGGCACACGAGCAGTACTTC.

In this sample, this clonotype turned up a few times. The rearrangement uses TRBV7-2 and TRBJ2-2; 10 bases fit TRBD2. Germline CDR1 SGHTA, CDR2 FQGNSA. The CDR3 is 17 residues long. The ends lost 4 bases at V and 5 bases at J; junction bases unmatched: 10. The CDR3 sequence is CASSWASGRLETGELFF. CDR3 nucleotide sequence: TGTGCCAGCAGCTGGGCTAGCGGGAGACTGGAAACCGGGGAGCTGTTTTTT.

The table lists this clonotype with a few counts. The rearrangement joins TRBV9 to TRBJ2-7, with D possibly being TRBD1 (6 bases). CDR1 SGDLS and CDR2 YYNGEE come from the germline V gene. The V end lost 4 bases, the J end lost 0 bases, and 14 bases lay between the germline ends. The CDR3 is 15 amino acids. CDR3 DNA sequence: TGTGCCAGCAGCCCCGAACAGGGTAGCTCCTACGAGCAGTACTTC. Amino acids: CASSPEQGSSYEQYF.

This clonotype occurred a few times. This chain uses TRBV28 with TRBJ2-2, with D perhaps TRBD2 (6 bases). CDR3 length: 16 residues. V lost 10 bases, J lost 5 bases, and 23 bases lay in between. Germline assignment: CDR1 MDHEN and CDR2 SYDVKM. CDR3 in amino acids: CATSAGTSSYTGELFF. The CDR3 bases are TGTGCCACCTCTGCGGGAACTAGCAGTTATACCGGGGAGCTGTTTTTT.

This CDR3 reads CASSRDRQGKLFF. CDR3 coding DNA: TGTGCCAGCAGCCGAGACCGACAGGGAAAACTGTTTTTT. This rearrangement joins TRBV4-2 to TRBJ1-4, with 7 nucleotides matching TRBD1. Unmatched junction bases numbered 6, after V lost 4 bases and J lost 10 bases. Per the germline V gene, CDR1 is LGHNA and CDR2 is YNFKEQ. The CDR3 consists of 13 residues.